The sequence of this T cell receptor (beta chain) was determined in a study of T cells in localized non-small cell lung cancer. The protocol was immunoSEQ multiplex PCR, while the TCRdb copy is restricted to in-frame clones and leaves out a portion. The sample lists 13,000 or so clones; approximately 28% were seen once. The study, taken as a whole, reports: Greater blood T cell density accompanied longer overall survival. Tumor samples were not multi-region, leaving intratumor heterogeneity unexcluded. Appearances in adjacent lung were noted for a median approximately 50 of the top 100 tumor clones.

This clone turned up a few times. Antigen specificity is unknown. The CDR3 runs to 16 residues. The receptor was isolated from a female donor over 55 with stage I lung adenocarcinoma. Sequences were derived from lung tumor tissue, sampled before any cancer treatment. The V gene is TRBV1, the J gene TRBJ1-3; the table's D call of TRBD1 was not tested on the DNA. TRBV1 is a known pseudogene. CDR3 sequence reads: CASSHPGQGKGNTIYF. DNA for the CDR3: TGCGCCAGCAGCCACCCGGGACAGGGGAAGGGAAACACCATATATTTT.